Below are 32 T cell receptor beta chains sequenced from a single sample in a study of T cell responses to AZD1222 COVID-19 vaccine. Sequenced by immunoSEQ multiplex PCR; TCRdb stores in-frame clones only, minus some. The data contain 65,000 to 85,000 clones, approximately 90% of them seen just once; the ten biggest clones take up roughly 4.8%. This specimen consisted of peripheral blood, obtained on day 0 of AZD1222 vaccination. The receptors originated from an adult in good health.

The chain couples TRBV28 to TRBJ1-2; D gene ambiguous. This CDR3 comprises 16 residues. Germline V CDR1 and CDR2: MDHEN, SYDVKM. Trimming cost V 4 bases and J 2 bases, with 17 bases left between them. The CDR3 is CASSSLWEMVNYGYTF. The CDR3 coding sequence is TGTGCCAGCAGTTCCCTCTGGGAGATGGTAAACTATGGCTACACCTTC.

The chain employs TRBV6-4 and TRBJ2-3; 11 nucleotides agree with TRBD2. After removal of 4 bases from V and 2 bases from J, the junction contained 8 bases not matched to a gene. Germline V CDR1 and CDR2: MRHNA, SNTAGT. This CDR3 has 17 amino acids. CDR3 DNA: TGTGCCAGCAGTGGTAGCGGGGGGGCCCCTTCCACAGATACGCAGTATTTT. Protein: CASSGSGGAPSTDTQYF.

The chain combines TRBV3-1 (or the pseudogene TRBV3-2) with TRBJ1-5, with D uncertain. Germline V gene data show CDR1 as LGHDT and CDR2 as YNNKEL (reference sequence). V was shortened by 3 bases and J by 7 bases, with 7 bases between the two germline ends. The CDR3 has 12 amino acids. The CDR3 DNA follows: TGTGCCAGCAGCCATTCGGGCCAGCCCCAGCATTTT. Its protein product is CASSHSGQPQHF.

This clone was counted a single time. The CDR3 loop is CASSRDRVNTEAFF. Written as DNA, the CDR3 is TGTGCCAGCAGCCGGGACAGGGTGAACACTGAAGCTTTCTTT. The chain links TRBV7-2 to TRBJ1-1; 9 bases fit TRBD1. Germline V gene lookup returns CDR1 SGHTA and CDR2 FQGNSA. The CDR3 spans 14 residues. With V trimmed by 5 bases and J by 0 bases, 1 base remained unmatched.

The gene calls are TRBV5-1 and TRBJ1-3; 7 bases are shared with TRBD1. Germline CDR1 is SGHRS and CDR2 is YFSETQ. With 4 bases clipped from V and 2 bases from J, the junction kept 9 bases outside the gene matches. The CDR3 is 16 amino acids. CDR3 sequence reads: CASSLFEGAPGNTIYF. For the CDR3, the DNA is TGCGCCAGCAGCCTCTTTGAGGGGGCGCCTGGAAACACCATATATTTT.

CDR3 region: CASSQNTGDSSEAFF. CDR3 bases: TGCGCCAGCAGCCAGAACACAGGGGATTCCAGTGAAGCTTTCTTT. The chain recombines TRBV4-3 with TRBJ1-1, with 7 bases that match TRBD1. There are 15 residues in the CDR3. In germline, CDR1 is LGHNA, CDR2 YSLEER. The V segment lost 3 bases and the J segment 7 bases; nucleotides outside the gene matches: 11.

The CDR3 region has the DNA TGTGCCAGCAGCCCAGAGGGACAGATGAACGAGCAGTACTTC. The encoded protein is CASSPEGQMNEQYF. This chain links TRBV7-8 with TRBJ2-7; TRBD1 matches 7 bases. Trimming took 5 bases from V and 5 from J; bases not matched to a gene: 9. CDR3 length equals 14 residues. In germline, CDR1 is SGHVS, CDR2 FQNEAQ.

CDR3 in DNA: TGTGCCAGCAGGCCGGGACACCGAAACTATGGCTACACCTTC. This sequence encodes CASRPGHRNYGYTF. V gene TRBV6-5 combines with J gene TRBJ1-2, with D possibly being TRBD1 (6 bases). Germline V CDR1 and CDR2: MNHEY, SVGAGI. V was shortened by 6 bases and J by 2 bases, with 13 bases between the two germline ends. CDR3 length: 14 residues.

The chain combines TRBV10-3 with TRBJ1-1, with 8 bases fitting TRBD1. CDR1 is ENHRY, CDR2 SYGVKD, per germline. The ends lost 6 bases at V and 4 bases at J; junction bases unmatched: 4. The length of the CDR3 is 13 residues. CDR3 in DNA: TGTGCCATCAGGAAACAGGGGGGCACTGAAGCTTTCTTT. It encodes CAIRKQGGTEAFF.

The V gene is TRBV19, the J gene TRBJ2-2; D ambiguous. The CDR3 loop spans 18 amino acids. Germline CDR1 reads LNHDA; CDR2 reads SQIVND (reference sequence). The V gene lost 6 bases and the J gene lost 2 bases, with 22 bases spanning the gap. In DNA, the CDR3 is TGTGCCAGTAGAGGAAGGAAGGCTTTTCTTATCAACACCGGGGAGCTGTTTTTT. As protein: CASRGRKAFLINTGELFF.

The rearrangement uses TRBV18 and TRBJ2-6, with TRBD1 as a possible D gene (5 bases). V was clipped by 2 bases and J by 0 bases, with 11 bases between them. The CDR3 totals 17 residues. Germline loops: CDR1 KGHSH, CDR2 LQKENI. This CDR3 is CASSPVQDISGANVLTF. In DNA form, the CDR3 reads TGTGCCAGCTCACCAGTGCAGGACATCTCTGGGGCCAACGTCCTGACTTTC.

About this clone: The same CDR3 is also encoded by other DNA sequences in this sample. The chain couples TRBV6-5 to TRBJ2-7, with 8 nucleotides matching TRBD1. Germline CDR1 is MNHEY and CDR2 is SVGAGI. Trimming removed 8 bases from V and 4 bases from J; junction bases left unmatched: 4. The CDR3 has 12 residues. The CDR3 sequence: CASSRQGYEQYF. In DNA form, the CDR3 reads TGTGCCAGCTCTAGACAGGGGTACGAGCAGTACTTC.

This clone was found once. J is TRBJ2-5 and V is TRBV5-6; 9 positions agree with TRBD2. CDR1 and CDR2 (germline): SGHDT, YYEEEE. The CDR3 loop spans 18 amino acids. The J segment lost 5 bases and the V segment lost 0 bases, leaving 14 bases of the junction unmatched. The CDR3 loop reads CASSLAKFGGGAWETQYF. CDR3 in DNA: TGTGCCAGCAGCTTGGCCAAGTTTGGCGGGGGGGCTTGGGAGACCCAGTACTTC.

This chain connects TRBV6-1 to TRBJ1-2; D gene unclear. This CDR3 spans 14 amino acids. Trimming removed 1 base from V and 4 bases from J, with 10 bases in between. The germline V gene encodes CDR1 MNHNS and CDR2 SASEGT. The CDR3 sequence: CASSEGPRFYGYTF. The CDR3 nucleotides are TGTGCCAGCAGTGAAGGCCCCAGATTCTATGGCTACACCTTC.

This clone was found once. J is TRBJ2-5 and V is TRBV7-2; 10 nucleotides align to TRBD2. The junction had 6 bases not matched to a gene; V was cut back by 3 bases and J by 5 bases. This CDR3 comprises 15 residues. Germline V gene lookup returns CDR1 SGHTA and CDR2 FQGNSA. The CDR3 here is CASSFPAGGHETQYF. CDR3 in DNA: TGTGCCAGCAGCTTTCCAGCGGGGGGGCATGAGACCCAGTACTTC. Combining the CDR3 with reference TRBV7-2 and TRBJ2-5 gives the whole variable domain GAGVSQSPSNKVTEKGKDVELRCDPISGHTALYWYRQSLGQGLEFLIYFQGNSAPDKSGLPSDRFSAERTGGSVSTLTIQRTQQEDSAVYLCASSFPAGGHETQYFGPGTRLLVL.

The chain has TRBV10-3 and TRBJ1-4, with a weak D call TRBD1 (5 bases). CDR1 ENHRY and CDR2 SYGVKD come from the germline V gene. With 3 bases removed from V and 4 bases from J, the gap between germline ends came to 12 bases. This CDR3 is 15 amino acids long. The CDR3 DNA reads as TGTGCCATCAGTGACCGGCCCGGGGGTAATGAAAAACTGTTTTTT. As protein: CAISDRPGGNEKLFF.

This clone was seen just once. The chain joins TRBV10-3 to TRBJ1-2; a possible D gene is TRBD1 (5 bases). The germline gives CDR1 ENHRY, CDR2 SYGVKD. The CDR3 runs 14 residues. Trimming cost V 6 bases and J 7 bases, with 18 bases left between them. The CDR3 loop is CAIRASGRAGGYTF. CDR3 coding DNA: TGTGCCATCAGAGCCTCAGGCAGGGCGGGTGGCTACACCTTC.

The chain links TRBV6-5 to TRBJ1-1; D unclear. V lost 8 bases, J lost 5 bases, and 18 bases lay in between. Germline V gene sequence: CDR1 MNHEY, CDR2 SVGAGI. The CDR3 consists of 14 residues. The CDR3 spells CASSSRAARTEAFF. The CDR3 DNA sequence: TGTGCCAGCTCCTCTAGGGCGGCCAGGACTGAAGCTTTCTTT.

This clone has a single count. The chain combines TRBV4-1 with TRBJ1-4; perhaps TRBD1 as D (5 bases). V lost 0 bases, J lost 8 bases, and 16 bases lay in between. Per the germline V gene, CDR1 is MGHRA and CDR2 is YSYEKL. The CDR3 length is 16 residues. The CDR3 reads CASSQEPPGLNEKLFF. The CDR3 region has the DNA TGCGCCAGCAGCCAAGAGCCTCCAGGGTTGAACGAAAAACTGTTTTTT.

This rearrangement joins TRBV12-3 or TRBV12-4 to TRBJ1-2; perhaps TRBD1 as D (5 bases). With 6 bases removed from V and 13 bases from J, the gap between germline ends came to 15 bases. This CDR3 is 11 amino acids long. DNA for the CDR3: TGTGCCAGCAGCTTACAGGCCCACGGCACCTTC. As protein: CASSLQAHGTF.

This chain links TRBV7-9 with TRBJ2-3; D possibly matches TRBD1 or TRBD2 (5 bases each). Deletions cut 3 bases from V and 6 bases from J, with 7 bases between. The CDR3 runs 12 residues. Germline V lookup: CDR1 SEHNR, CDR2 FQNEAQ (reference sequence). CDR3 region: CASSLGTDTQYF. For the CDR3, the DNA is TGTGCCAGCAGCTTGGGGACCGATACGCAGTATTTT.

The rearrangement joins TRBV5-5 to TRBJ2-7, with D unclear. V lost 4 bases to trimming and J lost 2 bases, with 16 bases between them. The CDR3 runs to 15 residues. Germline V gene data show CDR1 as SGHKS and CDR2 as YYEKEE (reference sequence). The CDR3, as DNA: TGTGCCAGCAGCCGATCGGGCCTACAAACCTACGAGCAGTACTTC. Translating it yields CASSRSGLQTYEQYF.

The chain combines TRBV3-1 (or the pseudogene TRBV3-2) with TRBJ2-5; a weak D match, TRBD2 (5 bases). V dropped 3 bases and J dropped 5 bases, with 13 bases sitting between them. The CDR3 runs to 14 residues. The germline V gene has CDR1 LGHDT and CDR2 YNNKEL (reference sequence). The CDR3 is CASSHPPEEETQYF. As DNA, the CDR3 is TGTGCCAGCAGCCACCCCCCGGAGGAGGAGACCCAGTACTTC.

In its sample, this clone was seen once. The chain employs TRBV7-9 and TRBJ1-1; 7 bases map to TRBD1. Germline V gives CDR1 SEHNR, CDR2 FQNEAQ (reference sequence). The CDR3 runs 15 residues. V lost 3 bases, J lost 1 base, and 5 bases stayed unmatched. The CDR3 nucleotides are TGTGCCAGCAGCTTGTATCGACAGGGGAACACTGAAGCTTTCTTT. This encodes CASSLYRQGNTEAFF.

This rearrangement joins TRBV27 to TRBJ1-1; D is undetermined. CDR1 and CDR2 (germline): MNHEY, SMNVEV (reference sequence). V was cut by 0 bases and J by 1 base, with 6 bases left in between. The CDR3 sequence is 14 residues long. The CDR3 sequence: CASSLSPGNTEAFF. The CDR3, as DNA: TGTGCCAGCAGTTTATCCCCGGGGAACACTGAAGCTTTCTTT.

The chain employs TRBV19 and TRBJ1-5; D not certain. This CDR3 is built from 13 residues. Germline values: CDR1 LNHDA, CDR2 SQIVND (reference sequence). Trimming left V 5 bases short and J 6 bases short, with 11 bases between. This CDR3 is CASSSPVGQPQHF. The CDR3 DNA follows: TGTGCCAGTAGTTCCCCGGTGGGTCAGCCCCAGCATTTT.

The V and J genes are TRBV7-3 and TRBJ1-4; D call uncertain. CDR1 is SGHTA, CDR2 FQGTGA, per germline. The CDR3 spans 13 residues. V was cut by 5 bases and J by 7 bases, with 11 bases left in between. The CDR3 bases are TGTGCCAGCAGCCGGACGGACGGTGAAAAACTGTTTTTT. Its translation is CASSRTDGEKLFF.

DNA for the CDR3: TGTGCCAGCAGCTCCATAACGCCGGAGACCCAGTACTTC. This codes for CASSSITPETQYF. The chain employs TRBV7-8 and TRBJ2-5; D not certain. Germline-derived CDR1 and CDR2 are SGHVS and FQNEAQ. V lost 4 bases to trimming and J lost 5 bases, with 11 bases between them. The CDR3 runs 13 residues.

This sequence joins TRBV7-9 and TRBJ1-2; D is undetermined. The V end was cut by 11 bases, the J end by 7 bases, with 20 bases between. The CDR3 runs to 13 residues. Germline values: CDR1 SEHNR, CDR2 FQNEAQ (reference sequence). This chain's CDR3 is CAAALGLGFGYTF. Here the CDR3 DNA reads TGTGCCGCAGCCTTAGGCCTGGGCTTTGGCTACACCTTC. The full variable domain, in which reference TRBV7-9 and TRBJ1-2 provide the parts outside the CDR3, is DTGVSQNPRHKITKRGQNVTFRCDPISEHNRLYWYRQTLGQGPEFLTYFQNEAQLEKSRLLSDRFSAERPKGSFSTLEIQRTEQGDSAMYLCAAALGLGFGYTFGSGTRLTVV.

The rearrangement uses TRBV28 and TRBJ1-6; weak D call: TRBD1 (6 bases). With 9 bases removed from V and 9 bases from J, the gap between germline ends came to 18 bases. The CDR3 is 14 residues long. Germline loops: CDR1 MDHEN, CDR2 SYDVKM. The DNA for the CDR3 is TGTGCCAGTGGACCACAGGGAAACCCTTCACCCCTCCACTTT. It yields the protein CASGPQGNPSPLHF.

V and J are TRBV4-1 and TRBJ1-5; no definite D call. The CDR3 length is 15 residues. Germline-derived CDR1 and CDR2 are MGHRA and YSYEKL. Trimming removed 4 bases from V and 0 bases from J, with 10 bases in between. CDR3 DNA sequence: TGCGCCAGCAGCCCAGCCGAGGTTAGCAATCAGCCCCAGCATTTT. This translates into CASSPAEVSNQPQHF.

The table lists this clone with a few counts. This rearrangement joins TRBV9 to TRBJ1-6, with 8 bases aligning to TRBD1. The CDR3 is 14 residues long. Trimming took 5 bases from V and 9 from J; bases not matched to a gene: 7. Germline CDR1 is SGDLS and CDR2 is YYNGEE. CDR3 sequence reads: CASRKTGEGSPLHF. The CDR3 DNA reads as TGTGCCAGCAGGAAGACAGGGGAGGGTTCACCCCTCCACTTT. The full variable domain, completed using reference TRBV9 and TRBJ1-6, is DSGVTQTPKHLITATGQRVTLRCSPRSGDLSVYWYQQSLDQGLQFLIQYYNGEERAKGNILERFSAQQFPDLHSELNLSSLELGDSALYFCASRKTGEGSPLHFGNGTRLTVT.